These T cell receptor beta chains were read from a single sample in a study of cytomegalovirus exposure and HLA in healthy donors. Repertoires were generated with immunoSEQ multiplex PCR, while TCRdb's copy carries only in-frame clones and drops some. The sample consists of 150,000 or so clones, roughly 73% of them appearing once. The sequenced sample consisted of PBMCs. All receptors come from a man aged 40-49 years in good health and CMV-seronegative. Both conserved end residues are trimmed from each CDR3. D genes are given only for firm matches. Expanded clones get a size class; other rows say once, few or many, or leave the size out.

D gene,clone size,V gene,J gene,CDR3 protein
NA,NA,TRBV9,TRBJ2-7,ASSGGSSYEQY
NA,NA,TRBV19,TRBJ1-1,ASSIDRNGDTEAF
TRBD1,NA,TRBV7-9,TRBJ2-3,ASSYGLTGESDTDTQY
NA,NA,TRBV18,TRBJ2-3,ASSPPSADTQY
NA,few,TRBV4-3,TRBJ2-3,ASSQRVKGEDTQY
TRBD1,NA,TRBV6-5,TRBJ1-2,ASSDQRGLYGYT
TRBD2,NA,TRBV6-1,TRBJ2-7,ASSPSGESYEQY
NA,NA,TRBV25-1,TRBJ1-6,ASRNDPGDSPLH
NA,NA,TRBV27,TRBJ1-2,ASSLRVSNYGYT
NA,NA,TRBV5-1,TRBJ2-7,ASSFVRGGDDEQY